Listed below are T cell receptor beta chains from one sample, sequenced in a study of shared clonotypes between healthy human individuals. Using immunoSEQ multiplex PCR, the repertoire was profiled, and TCRdb retains in-frame clones only, with some absent. The repertoire holds about 1.5 million clones, with 98% as singletons. The sequencing sample was made of naive CD4+ T cells sorted from blood. Receptors originate from a man aged 25 to 40 in good health. The CDR3 runs from the conserved cysteine through the conserved F or W. A D gene is named only where the DNA matches it firmly. Clone size appears in some rows only: once, few, many, or a class for an expanded clone.

clone_size	j_call	v_call	d_call	cdr3_nt	cdr3_aa
NA	TRBJ2-7	TRBV7-2	TRBD2	TGTGCCAGCAGCCCCCGCCTAGCGGGAGAGCACGAGCAGTACTTC	CASSPRLAGEHEQYF
NA	TRBJ1-1	TRBV9	NA	TGTGCCAGCAGCGTAGAGGGAAACACTGAAGCTTTCTTT	CASSVEGNTEAFF
NA	TRBJ2-3	TRBV5-5	NA	TGTGCCAGCAGCTTAAAGCCCGGAGTCTCAGATACGCAGTATTTT	CASSLKPGVSDTQYF
NA	TRBJ1-6	TRBV5-6	TRBD1	TGTGCCAGCATCAAAGCAGGGGGCGCGTCGAATTCACCCCTCCACTTT	CASIKAGGASNSPLHF
NA	TRBJ1-2	TRBV7-6	NA	TGTGCCAGCAGCCCAACCTCCCTCGGGTATGGCTACACCTTC	CASSPTSLGYGYTF
NA	TRBJ2-7	TRBV10-2	TRBD1	TGCGCCAGCAGTGCAGGGACAGCCTACGAGCAGTACTTC	CASSAGTAYEQYF
NA	TRBJ2-7	TRBV18	TRBD1	TGTGCCAGCTCACCACCGGGGACAGGGGGCTCCGGTTACTTC	CASSPPGTGGSGYF
NA	TRBJ2-1	TRBV14	TRBD1	TGTGCCAGCAGCCAAGATTTACAGGGGGTCTACAATGAGCAGTTCTTC	CASSQDLQGVYNEQFF
NA	TRBJ2-7	TRBV28	NA	TGTGCCAGCAGTTCAAGAGGACGGGGGACCTACGAGCAGTACTTC	CASSSRGRGTYEQYF
NA	TRBJ2-7	TRBV28	TRBD2	TGTGCCAGCAGACCCCGAGCGGGAGTCTCCCACGAGCAGTACTTC	CASRPRAGVSHEQYF
NA	TRBJ2-1	TRBV4-3	TRBD2	TGCGCCAGCAGCCAAGCCGGGACTAGCGGGAGGGCCCGGTACAATGAGCAGTTCTTC	CASSQAGTSGRARYNEQFF
NA	TRBJ2-7	TRBV18	NA	TGTGCCAGCTCACCTGGGTTCCACGAGCAGTACTTC	CASSPGFHEQYF
NA	TRBJ2-2	TRBV5-6	TRBD1	TGTGCCAGCAGCGAACCGGGACAGGTGAACACCGGGGAGCTGTTTTTT	CASSEPGQVNTGELFF
NA	TRBJ1-3	TRBV6-1	TRBD1	TGTGCCAGCAGTGTGGCAGGGGGCCCCCCTGGAAACACCATATATTTT	CASSVAGGPPGNTIYF
NA	TRBJ2-7	TRBV27	TRBD2	TGTGCCAGCAGTTCGAGCGGGAACTCCTACGAGCAGTACTTC	CASSSSGNSYEQYF
NA	TRBJ1-4	TRBV6-1	TRBD1	TGTGCCAGCAGCCTACAGGGGGCGGATGAAAAACTGTTTTTT	CASSLQGADEKLFF
NA	TRBJ2-1	TRBV5-8	NA	TGTGCCAGCGCCGCTCCACAGGGTGTCGGCCGGGTCTACAATGAGCAGTTCTTC	CASAAPQGVGRVYNEQFF
NA	TRBJ2-2	TRBV19	TRBD2	TGTGCCAGTAGTACCCCGGGGGGGACGAACACCGGGGAGCTGTTTTTT	CASSTPGGTNTGELFF
NA	TRBJ2-5	TRBV2	NA	TGTGCCAGCAGTATCCGCAGAGGCCAAGAGACCCAGTACTTC	CASSIRRGQETQYF
NA	TRBJ2-3	TRBV6-1	NA	TGTGCCAGCAGTGAAGGGTTCAGGGGAGATACGCAGTATTTT	CASSEGFRGDTQYF
once	TRBJ1-4	TRBV28	NA	TGTGCCAGCAGTTTAGGGGGAGGCGGGATAACTAATGAAAAACTGTTTTTT	CASSLGGGGITNEKLFF
once	TRBJ2-7	TRBV7-2	TRBD1	TGTGCCAGCAGCCGACAGGGCTACGAGCAGTACTTC	CASSRQGYEQYF
NA	TRBJ1-2	TRBV13	NA	TGTGCCAGCAGCTTTTATTCTAACTATGGCTACACCTTC	CASSFYSNYGYTF
NA	TRBJ1-2	TRBV5-1	TRBD1	TGCGCCAGCAGCTTGCCCGACAGGGGATCCTTCTATGGCTACACCTTC	CASSLPDRGSFYGYTF
NA	TRBJ2-7	TRBV7-9	NA	TGTGCCAGCAGCCCACCAGGGTACGAGCAGTACTTC	CASSPPGYEQYF
NA	TRBJ2-1	TRBV27	TRBD2	TGTGCCAGCAGTGAAGCGGGATTCGGTTACAATGAGCAGTTCTTC	CASSEAGFGYNEQFF
NA	TRBJ2-2	TRBV7-3	NA	TGTGCCAGCAGCCAGGCGTTCGGGGAGCTGTTTTTT	CASSQAFGELFF
NA	TRBJ2-3	TRBV5-6	TRBD1	TGTGCCAGCAGCTTGGCCGGGACAGGTCTAGCCCGAAGCACAGATACGCAGTATTTT	CASSLAGTGLARSTDTQYF
NA	TRBJ2-1	TRBV5-4	NA	TGTGCCAGCAGCTTGGTTGGGGAAACTGAGCAGTTCTTC	CASSLVGETEQFF
NA	TRBJ2-1	TRBV4-3	TRBD2	TGCGCCAGCAGCCAAGAGGGGGGGACCCCGCATGAGCAGTTCTTC	CASSQEGGTPHEQFF
NA	TRBJ2-7	TRBV11-2	TRBD1	TGTGCCAGCAGCATGGGACAGGGACCCTCCTACGAGCAGTACTTC	CASSMGQGPSYEQYF